Below, one TCR beta chain is given with its context. A much larger clonotype is one base distant, so this may be a read error. The data were taken from a study of blood T cells in healthy people across ages. The CDR3 is made up of 16 amino acids. Germline CDR1 is DFQATT and CDR2 is SNEGSKA (reference sequence). Trimming removed 0 bases from V and 6 bases from J, with 20 bases in between. A sample-barcoded 5' primer and a J-beta primer mix were used in a second PCR of about 7 to 11 cycles. Via MiXCR, TCRdb re-called the 5' RACE reads, giving one row per CDR3 protein. This sample has some 880,000 distinct CDR3 sequences, with under 40% found just once. For every donor, a draw yielded approximately 9.8 milliliters of peripheral blood.

This clonotype was sampled from a man aged 18 to 35 in good health. V and J are TRBV20-1 and TRBJ1-2, with D perhaps matching TRBD1 (6 bases). Sequenced: blood. CDR3 sequence: CSARDLALQGTHGYTF. As DNA, the CDR3 is TGCAGTGCTAGAGATCTGGCCTTACAGGGAACCCATGGCTACACCTTC.